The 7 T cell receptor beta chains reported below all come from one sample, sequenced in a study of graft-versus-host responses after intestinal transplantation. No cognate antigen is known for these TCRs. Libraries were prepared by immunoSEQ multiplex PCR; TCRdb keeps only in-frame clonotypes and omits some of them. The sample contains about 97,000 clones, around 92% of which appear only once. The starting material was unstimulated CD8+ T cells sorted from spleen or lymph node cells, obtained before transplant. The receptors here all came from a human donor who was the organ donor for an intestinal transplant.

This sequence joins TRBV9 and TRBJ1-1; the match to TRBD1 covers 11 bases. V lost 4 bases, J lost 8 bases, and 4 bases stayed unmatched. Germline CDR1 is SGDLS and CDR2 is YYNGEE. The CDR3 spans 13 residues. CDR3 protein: CASSPWTGGEAFF. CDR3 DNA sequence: TGTGCCAGCAGCCCCTGGACAGGGGGCGAAGCTTTCTTT.

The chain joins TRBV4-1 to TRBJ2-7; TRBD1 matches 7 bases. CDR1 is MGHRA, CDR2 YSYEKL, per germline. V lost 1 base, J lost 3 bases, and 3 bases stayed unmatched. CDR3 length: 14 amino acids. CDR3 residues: CASSQGRGSYEQYF. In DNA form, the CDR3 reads TGCGCCAGCAGCCAAGGCAGGGGGAGCTACGAGCAGTACTTC.

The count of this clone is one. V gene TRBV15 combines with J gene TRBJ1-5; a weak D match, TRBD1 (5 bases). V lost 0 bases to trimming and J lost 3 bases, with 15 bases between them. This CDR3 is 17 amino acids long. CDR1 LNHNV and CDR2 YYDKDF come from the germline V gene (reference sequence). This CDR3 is CATSRDGKGRNNQPQHF. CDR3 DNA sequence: TGTGCCACCAGCAGAGATGGGAAGGGGCGGAACAATCAGCCCCAGCATTTT.

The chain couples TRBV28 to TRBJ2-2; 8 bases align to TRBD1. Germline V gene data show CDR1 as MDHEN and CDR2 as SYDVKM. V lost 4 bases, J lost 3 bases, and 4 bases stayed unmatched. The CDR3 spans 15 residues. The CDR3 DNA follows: TGTGCCAGCAGTTCGCCGGGACAGGACACCGGGGAGCTGTTTTTT. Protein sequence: CASSSPGQDTGELFF.

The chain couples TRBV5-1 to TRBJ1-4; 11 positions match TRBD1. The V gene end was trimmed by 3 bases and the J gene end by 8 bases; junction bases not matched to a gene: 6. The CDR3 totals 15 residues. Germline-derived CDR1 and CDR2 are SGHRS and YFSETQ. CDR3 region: CASSSTGTGGEKLFF. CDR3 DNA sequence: TGCGCCAGCAGCTCAACCGGGACAGGGGGAGAAAAACTGTTTTTT.

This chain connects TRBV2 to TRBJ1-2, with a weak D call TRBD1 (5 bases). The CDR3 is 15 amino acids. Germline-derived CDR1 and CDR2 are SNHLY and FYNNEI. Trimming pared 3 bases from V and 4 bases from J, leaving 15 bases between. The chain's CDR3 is CASSEGGVSGYGYTF. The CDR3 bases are TGTGCCAGCAGTGAGGGAGGGGTTTCTGGCTATGGCTACACCTTC.

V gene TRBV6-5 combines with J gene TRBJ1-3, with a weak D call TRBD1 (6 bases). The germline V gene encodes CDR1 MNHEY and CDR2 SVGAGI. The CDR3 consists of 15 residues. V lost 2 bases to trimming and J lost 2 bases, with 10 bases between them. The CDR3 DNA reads TGTGCCAGCAGTTACGGGGCAGGGGCTGGAAACACCATATATTTT. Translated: CASSYGAGAGNTIYF.